The source of this T cell receptor beta chain is a study of shared clonotypes between healthy human individuals (dated by TCRdb to between 2020 and 2021). Some background on the complete study: A few men and two women, aged 18 to 49 years, made up the cohort. Per donor, three plates each were used for CD4 naive and CD4 memory, two for CD8 naive, and one for CD8 memory. Different laboratories and diverse techniques were used to prepare libraries and sequence TCR repertoires, to increase sequencing depth and limit assay-specific biases. To estimate repertoire size and how much clonotypes are shared between individuals, the study performed deep sequencing of blood TCR repertoires from a few healthy adults. Leukapheresis yielded between about 0.9 and 9.5 billion PBMCs per donor.

As encoded in the germline V gene (reference sequence), CDR1 is SGHNT while CDR2 is YYREEE. V trim: 3 bases; J trim: 8 bases; unmatched bases: 9. Including cysteine and phenylalanine, the CDR3 has 15 amino acids. Just the 45-base CDR3 DNA is kept, in frame starting at base 1. TCR CDR3 regions were amplified from genomic DNA by multiplex PCR using the deep immunoSEQ assay. Extracted genomic DNA from each cell subset was distributed evenly across all wells of several immunoSEQ 96-well plates, and each plate was treated as a replicate. For sorted subsets, approximately 200 ng of genomic DNA, equivalent to 25,000 to 35,000 T cell genomes, went into each replicate PCR. Purified libraries were measured with a Qubit 3.0 fluorometer, size-checked on a Bioanalyzer 2100, and measured again with the KAPA Library Quantification kit. A separate single-read 150-cycle Illumina NextSeq 550 flow cell was used to sequence each immunoSEQ 96-well plate. Under the source paper's analysis protocol: Because the immunoSEQ output included only junctional sequences and no quality scores, the filtering could not be the same as the filtering used for full-length reads. To assign V/J genes and CDR3, sequences were annotated against IMGT germline references using PyIR, a Python wrapper for IgBLAST v1.9. Reads were removed for weak V/J assignments (E-value above 1e-6), missing CDR3, stop codons, out-of-frame junctions, or ambiguous translated residues. V3J clonotypes were defined as sequences sharing the same inferred V gene, J gene, and CDR3 amino acid sequence. Percentage overlap between repertoires was computed as shared unique clonotypes divided by the size of the smaller repertoire. Repertoire richness was assessed with RTK rarefaction, the Chao1 estimator, and Recon v2.1 estimates of unobserved clonotypes. Generation probabilities were computed with OLGA for all TCRbeta clonotypes obtained by the gDNA method from a few donors. The clones in this table, taken by TCRdb from immuneACCESS, are in-frame only. Not every clone is retained; where verified, under half of the shortfall comes from an unresolved V gene, and the cause of the rest is unknown. The V and J calls and clone size were taken over from that table, and D and trimming were inferred from the DNA. A total of 2 million to 2.5 million clones appear in this sample, 92% of them only once. 0.37% of the sample is taken by the ten largest.

Donors were healthy HIV-negative adults with no recently reported acute infections or vaccinations. Every donor was a Caucasian adult residing in Nashville, Tennessee, USA. CD4+ T cells were enriched through magnetic negative selection, after which naive cells were positively selected on CD45RA and the remaining negative fraction served as the memory subset. After blood collection by leukapheresis, PBMCs were isolated using Ficoll-Histopaque density gradient centrifugation and then cryopreserved in the vapor phase of liquid nitrogen. Analytical flow cytometry was used to check the purity and quantity of every magnetically sorted T cell population. Genomic DNA was isolated from every sorted fraction and measured by UV absorbance on a Nanodrop 2000c. Broad study findings and their caveats: The genetic and exposure-history diversity represented was limited by the small number of donors. Naive subsets generally had larger estimated clonotype richness than memory subsets. Sharing across a few donors was observed for approximately 5% of naive CD4, over 3% of naive CD8, 2% to 2.5% of memory CD4, and about 0.39% of memory CD8 clonotypes. Even with the large sequencing depth, rarefaction of the sorted-subset datasets indicated that sequencing was incomplete. Sampling was restricted to blood, and TCR repertoires in tissues likely differ from the TCR repertoires found in blood. Compared with non-shared clonotypes, clonotypes shared by all four sorted-subset donors had higher generation probabilities. Pairwise subsampling led to the expectation that sequencing depth would affect the degree of clonotype sharing among donors.

In the case of this clone: Its antigen is not yet known. The sample holds no much larger clone one base away, and base qualities are not on file.

Recombination joined TRBV5-4 with TRBJ2-2, with 8 middle bases fitting TRBD1. The sequence was obtained from a man younger than 35 in good health. Some clones in this sample may be carry-over from other donors' samples. Sequencing was performed on naive CD4+ T cells from PBMCs. The cell subset or site label corresponds to: CD45RA+ positively selected. CDR3 protein: CASSSPGNRGGELFF. The DNA is TGTGCCAGCAGCTCCCCGGGAAACAGGGGGGGGGAGCTGTTTTTT.